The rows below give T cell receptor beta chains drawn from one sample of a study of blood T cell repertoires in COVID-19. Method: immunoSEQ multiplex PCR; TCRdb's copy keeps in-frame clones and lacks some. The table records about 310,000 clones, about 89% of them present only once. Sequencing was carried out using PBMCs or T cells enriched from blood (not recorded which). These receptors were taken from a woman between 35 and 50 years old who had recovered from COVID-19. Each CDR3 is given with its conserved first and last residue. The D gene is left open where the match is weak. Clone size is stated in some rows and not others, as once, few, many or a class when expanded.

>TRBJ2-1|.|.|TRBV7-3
CASSLSGGPYNEQFF
TGTGCCAGCAGCCTGTCAGGGGGGCCTTACAATGAGCAGTTCTTC
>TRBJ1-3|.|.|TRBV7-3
CASRTGETGGYF
TGTGCCAGCAGAACCGGGGAGACAGGCGGATATTTT
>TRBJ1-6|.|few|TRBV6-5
CASSRENNSPLHF
TGTGCCAGCAGTCGGGAAAATAATTCACCCCTCCACTTT
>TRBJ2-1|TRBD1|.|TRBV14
CASSQEGQRNEQFF
TGTGCCAGCAGCCAAGAGGGACAGAGGAATGAGCAGTTCTTC
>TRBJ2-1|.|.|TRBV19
CASSLAGSSYNEQFF
TGTGCCAGTAGTCTGGCGGGGAGCTCCTACAATGAGCAGTTCTTC
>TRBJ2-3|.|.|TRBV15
CATSRPIGTQYF
TGTGCCACCAGCAGACCTATCGGTACGCAGTATTTT
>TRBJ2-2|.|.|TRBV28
CASSFRAYTGELFF
TGTGCCAGCAGTTTCCGAGCTTACACCGGGGAGCTGTTTTTT
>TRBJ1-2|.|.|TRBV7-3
CASSLLGEGYGYTF
TGTGCCAGCAGCTTACTTGGGGAGGGCTATGGCTACACCTTC
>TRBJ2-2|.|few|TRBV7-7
CASSRLPSEVGAGELFF
TGTGCTAGCAGTCGACTCCCTAGCGAAGTAGGGGCCGGGGAGCTGTTTTTT
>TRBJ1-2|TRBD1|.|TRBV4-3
CASSQDPGQGGNGYTF
TGCGCCAGCAGCCAAGATCCGGGACAGGGGGGAAATGGCTACACCTTC
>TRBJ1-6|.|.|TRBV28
CASSPRSFQSPLHF
TGTGCCAGCAGTCCGCGGAGTTTCCAATCACCCCTCCACTTT
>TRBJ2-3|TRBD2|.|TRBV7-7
CASSLAGLTDTQYF
TGTGCTAGCAGCTTAGCGGGACTTACAGATACGCAGTATTTT
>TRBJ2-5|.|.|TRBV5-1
CASSSTVWGVETQYF
TGCGCCAGCAGCTCGACGGTATGGGGGGTTGAGACCCAGTACTTC
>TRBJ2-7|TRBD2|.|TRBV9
CASSASGSDLYEQYF
TGTGCCAGCAGCGCTAGCGGGAGTGATCTTTACGAGCAGTACTTC
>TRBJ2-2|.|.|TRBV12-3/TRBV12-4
CASTFRGELFF
TGTGCCAGCACCTTCCGCGGGGAGCTGTTTTTT
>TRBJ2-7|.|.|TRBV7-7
CASSLAGQDEQYF
TGTGCTAGCAGCTTAGCTGGTCAGGACGAGCAGTACTTC
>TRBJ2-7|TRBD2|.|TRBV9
CASSVGTRLAGGQYEQYF
TGTGCCAGCAGCGTAGGGACGAGACTAGCGGGAGGGCAATACGAGCAGTACTTC
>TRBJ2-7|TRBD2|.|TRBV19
CASSITSGSYEQYF
TGTGCCAGTAGTATTACTAGCGGGAGCTACGAGCAGTACTTC
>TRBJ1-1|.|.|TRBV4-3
CASSQDGGGGTEAFF
TGCGCCAGCAGCCAAGATGGCGGGGGGGGCACTGAAGCTTTCTTT
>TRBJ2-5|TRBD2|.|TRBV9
CASSAGLAGEGETQYF
TGTGCCAGCAGCGCTGGACTAGCGGGAGAGGGAGAGACCCAGTACTTC
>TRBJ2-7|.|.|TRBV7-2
CASSLEADYEQYF
TGTGCCAGCAGCTTAGAAGCGGACTACGAGCAGTACTTC
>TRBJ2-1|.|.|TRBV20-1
CRADSYNEQFF
TGCAGGGCAGACTCCTACAATGAGCAGTTCTTC
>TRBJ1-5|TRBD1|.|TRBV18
CASSQEGTGNQPQHF
TGTGCCAGCTCACAGGAAGGGACAGGGAATCAGCCCCAGCATTTT
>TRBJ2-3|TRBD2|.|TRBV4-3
CASSQGLAGGADTQYF
TGCGCCAGCAGCCAAGGCCTAGCGGGAGGGGCAGATACGCAGTATTTT
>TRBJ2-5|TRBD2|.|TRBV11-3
CASSPFRGGQETQYF
TGTGCCAGCAGCCCTTTTCGGGGGGGCCAAGAGACCCAGTACTTC
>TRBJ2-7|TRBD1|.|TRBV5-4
CASSFSADRAYEQYF
TGTGCCAGCAGCTTTTCCGCGGACAGGGCTTACGAGCAGTACTTC
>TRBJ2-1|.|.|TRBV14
CASSSNGGVEFF
TGTGCCAGCAGCTCTAACGGGGGTGTGGAGTTCTTC
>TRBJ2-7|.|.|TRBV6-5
CASSFDRLSYEQYF
TGTGCCAGCAGTTTTGACAGATTATCCTACGAGCAGTACTTC
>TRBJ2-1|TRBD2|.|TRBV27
CASSLSRGSGSSSSYNEQFF
TGTGCCAGCAGTTTATCCCGAGGTAGCGGGAGTTCCAGCTCCTACAATGAGCAGTTCTTC
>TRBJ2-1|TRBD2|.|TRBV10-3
CAISLADNEQFF
TGTGCCATCTCACTAGCGGACAATGAGCAGTTCTTC
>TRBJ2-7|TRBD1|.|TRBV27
CASSSWTGFYEQYF
TGTGCCAGCAGTTCGTGGACAGGGTTCTACGAGCAGTACTTC
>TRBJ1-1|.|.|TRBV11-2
CASSPRVFGEAFF
TGTGCCAGCAGCCCCAGGGTTTTTGGTGAAGCTTTCTTT
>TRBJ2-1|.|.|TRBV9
CASSVSAGSSYNEQFF
TGTGCCAGCAGCGTATCGGCGGGCAGCTCCTACAATGAGCAGTTCTTC
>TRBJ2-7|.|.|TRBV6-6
CASSYIAEDFEQYF
TGTGCCAGCAGTTACATAGCGGAAGACTTCGAGCAGTACTTC
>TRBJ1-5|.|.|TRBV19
CASSLPGDQPQHF
TGTGCCAGTAGTTTGCCCGGAGATCAGCCCCAGCATTTT
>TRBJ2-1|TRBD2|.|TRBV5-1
CASSLGLGHNEQFF
TGCGCCAGCAGCCTTGGACTAGGTCACAATGAGCAGTTCTTC
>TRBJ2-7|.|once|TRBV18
CASSPGTLTYEQYF
TGTGCCAGCTCACCCGGGACTCTTACCTACGAGCAGTACTTC
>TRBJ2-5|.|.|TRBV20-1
CSAQGQETQYF
TGCAGTGCGCAGGGACAAGAGACCCAGTACTTC
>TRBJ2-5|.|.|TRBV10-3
CAISAKETQYF
TGTGCCATCAGTGCTAAAGAGACCCAGTACTTC
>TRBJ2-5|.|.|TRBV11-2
CASSLDQGVMARETQYF
TGTGCCAGCAGCTTAGATCAAGGGGTGATGGCAAGAGAGACCCAGTACTTC
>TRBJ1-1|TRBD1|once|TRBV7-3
CASSSQGAGTEAFF
TGTGCCAGCAGCTCTCAGGGGGCAGGAACTGAAGCTTTCTTT
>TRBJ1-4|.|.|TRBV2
CASSGDFSTNEKLFF
TGTGCCAGCAGCGGGGACTTCTCAACTAATGAAAAACTGTTTTTT
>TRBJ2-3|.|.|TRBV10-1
CASSAGEGGRPYTQYF
TGCGCCAGCAGTGCAGGGGAAGGCGGTCGCCCCTATACGCAGTATTTT
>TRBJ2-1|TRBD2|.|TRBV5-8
CASRLLAGVGSYNEQFF
TGTGCCAGCCGCCTTCTAGCGGGAGTAGGCTCCTACAATGAGCAGTTCTTC
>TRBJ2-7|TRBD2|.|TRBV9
CASSVRSGRNYEQYF
TGTGCCAGCAGCGTTCGTAGCGGGAGGAACTACGAGCAGTACTTC
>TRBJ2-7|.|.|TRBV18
CASSPPATGEDEQYF
TGTGCCAGCTCACCACCGGCAACAGGGGAGGACGAGCAGTACTTC
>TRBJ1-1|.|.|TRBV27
CASSLSPGRGTEAFF
TGTGCCAGCAGTTTAAGCCCAGGGCGTGGAACTGAAGCTTTCTTT
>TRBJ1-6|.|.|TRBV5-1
CASSLQGLSSYNSPLHF
TGCGCCAGCAGCTTGCAGGGGTTAAGCTCCTATAATTCACCCCTCCACTTT